This TCR beta chain was retrieved from a study of cytomegalovirus exposure and HLA in healthy donors. Study background: As an earlier analysis found, about 179 million T cells yielded about 120 million unique TCR beta sequences. Overall study results and limits: A prior analysis recorded that most TCR beta V segments were productive about 87% or about 30% of the time. Analyzed later, association rates of TCRs varied across HLA loci, with DRB1 most and HLA-C fewest.

V lost 2 bases and J lost 3, with 17 bases in between. Germline CDR1 and CDR2: SGHVS and FQNEAQ. The CDR3 runs to 16 residues. On this clone: The antigen is not known.

In the PCR, 60 Vbeta and 13 Jbeta primers were used. This table comes from immunoSEQ multiplex PCR, and its TCRdb copy is limited to in-frame clones, with some not included. The table shows around 200,000 clones, with 65% to 80% occurring only once. The clonotype comes from a woman aged 30 to 39 in good health and CMV-seropositive. Sequencing input: PBMCs. The rearrangement joins TRBV7-8 to TRBJ2-7, with TRBD2 as a possible D gene (5 bases). The CDR3 nucleotides are TGTGCCAGCAGCTTAAACGGGATCGAGACTTTCTACGAGCAGTACTTC. Protein sequence: CASSLNGIETFYEQYF.